The clone carrying this T cell receptor (beta chain) is called medium-sized based on its frequency. No antigen is known for it. Per germline, CDR1 ENHRY and CDR2 SYGVKD. The CDR3 loop spans 14 amino acids. No DNA is listed. The sample is drawn from a study of synovial regulatory T cells in juvenile arthritis. Whole-study findings and limits: TCR diversity was lower in inflammation-associated blood Treg cells than in other blood Treg cells.

These iaTreg cells were HLA-DR+ Tregs. The approximately eleven donors had active juvenile idiopathic arthritis, with 3 polyarticular and 8 oligoarticular cases. Some clones are missing from TCRdb's copy, which holds only in-frame ones; the method was immunoSEQ multiplex PCR. The specimen's table records over 1,000 clones. The sequenced material came from Treg cells from blood. Subset in this sample: HLA-DR+ inflammation-associated blood Treg cells. The chain is built from TRBV10-3 and TRBJ2-7; the D call from TCRdb, TRBD2, cannot be confirmed without DNA. This clonotype was obtained from a donor between 2 and 29 years old with juvenile idiopathic arthritis. CDR3 sequence: CAISEFQLVGKQYF.